This T cell receptor (beta chain) was found in a study of blood T cells in healthy people across ages. Healthy Caucasian individuals from Russia aged roughly 6 to 90 were enrolled as donors. The second PCR ran roughly 6 to 12 cycles with a sample-barcoded 5' primer and J-beta primers. TCRdb independently ran MiXCR on the 5' RACE reads; one entry per CDR3 protein. The sample contains more than 1.4 million distinct CDR3 sequences, roughly 45% of which appear only once. The length of the CDR3 is 14 residues. The V gene's germline CDR1 is SEHNR and CDR2 FQNEAQ (reference sequence). Between the trimmed V and J ends, which lost 6 bases and 0 bases, there was a span of 8 bases.

The receptor was derived from a woman in her late teens or twenties in good health. The V gene is TRBV7-9, the J gene TRBJ1-4; D is uncertain. Sequencing input: blood. In DNA form, the CDR3 reads TGTGCCAGCAGTACACCCGCAACTAATGAAAAACTGTTTTTT. It encodes CASSTPATNEKLFF.